The rows below give T cell receptor beta chains drawn from one sample of a study of blood T cell repertoires in COVID-19. Using immunoSEQ multiplex PCR, the repertoire was profiled, and TCRdb retains in-frame clones only, with some absent. The sample includes nearly 400,000 clones, just under 90% seen only once; the top ten take less than 2%. What was sequenced was PBMCs or T cells enriched from blood (not recorded which). Receptors were obtained from a woman aged 25-40 years who had recovered from COVID-19. CDR3s include the opening cysteine and the closing phenylalanine or tryptophan. The D gene is left open where the match is weak. Clone size is stated in some rows and not others, as once, few, many or a class when expanded.

j_call d_call clone_size v_call cdr3_nt cdr3_aa
TRBJ2-7 - - TRBV7-9 TGTGCCAGCAGCCCACGGGAGGGGGCGATGTCCTACGAGCAGTACTTC CASSPREGAMSYEQYF
TRBJ2-7 TRBD2 - TRBV28 TGTGCCAGCAGCGGGAGGTTCTACGAGCAGTACTTC CASSGRFYEQYF
TRBJ1-1 - - TRBV4-1 TGCGCCAGCAGCCAAACGGACACTGAAGCTTTCTTT CASSQTDTEAFF
TRBJ2-7 TRBD2 - TRBV7-8 TGTGCCAGCAGCTTATCTGGCCGGGGGGACTACTCCTACGAGCAGTACTTC CASSLSGRGDYSYEQYF
TRBJ2-1 - - TRBV19 TGTGCCAGTAGTATTTCCCGCGGAGGGAGCTCCTACAATGAGCAGTTCTTC CASSISRGGSSYNEQFF
TRBJ2-5 - - TRBV6-5 TGTGCCAGCAGCTCCGACAGGAAAGAGACCCAGTACTTC CASSSDRKETQYF
TRBJ2-1 TRBD1 - TRBV10-3 TGTGCCATCAGTGACGTGGGGACAGCTTCCTACAATGAGCAGTTCTTC CAISDVGTASYNEQFF
TRBJ2-2 - - TRBV24-1 TGTGCCACCAGGGAGCGGGACACCGGGGAGCTGTTTTTT CATRERDTGELFF
TRBJ1-4 TRBD1 - TRBV7-2 TGTGCCAGCAGCCCCGGACAGGGGTCGACTAATGAAAAACTGTTTTTT CASSPGQGSTNEKLFF
TRBJ2-6 - - TRBV10-3 TGTGCCATCAGTGTCGGAGACTCTGGGGCCAACGTCCTGACTTTC CAISVGDSGANVLTF
TRBJ2-6 - - TRBV7-9 TGTGCCAGCAGATCGACAGGCACTGGGGCCAACGTCCTGACTTTC CASRSTGTGANVLTF
TRBJ2-2 - - TRBV7-2 TGTGCCAGCAGCATCCACAGGGCTCCCACCGGGGAGCTGTTTTTT CASSIHRAPTGELFF
TRBJ2-3 TRBD2 - TRBV7-2 TGTGCCAGCAGCTTGTCCGGGACTAGCGTACTGAATACGCAGTATTTT CASSLSGTSVLNTQYF
TRBJ1-2 TRBD1 - TRBV9 TGTGCCAGCAGCGTATTGGCAGGGGGTAACTATGGCTACACCTTC CASSVLAGGNYGYTF
TRBJ1-1 - few TRBV30 TGTGCCTGGACCAAGGGGTGGGACACTGAAGCTTTCTTT CAWTKGWDTEAFF
TRBJ2-1 TRBD2 - TRBV10-1 TGCGCCAGCAGTACAGCGGGAGGGCGGAATGAGCAGTTCTTC CASSTAGGRNEQFF
TRBJ1-5 - - TRBV19 TGTGCCGCGACGTGGGGGGTCAATCAGCCCCAGCATTTT CAATWGVNQPQHF
TRBJ2-2 TRBD1 - TRBV5-4 TGTGCCAGCAGCCGGACAGGGATTCGACGAGACACCGGGGAGCTGTTTTTT CASSRTGIRRDTGELFF
TRBJ2-1 TRBD2 - TRBV28 TGTGCCAGCAGTGGCCTAGCGGGATACAATGAGCAGTTCTTC CASSGLAGYNEQFF
TRBJ2-7 - - TRBV2 TGTGCCAGCAATCTAGCGCGGCGCTACGAGCAGTACTTC CASNLARRYEQYF
TRBJ1-3 - - TRBV5-1 TGCGCCAGCAGCTTGTCCAGGGTGAGCTCTGGAAACACCATATATTTT CASSLSRVSSGNTIYF
TRBJ2-2 TRBD1 - TRBV5-4 TGTGCCAGCAGATGGGACAGGGCCACCGGGGAGCTGTTTTTT CASRWDRATGELFF
TRBJ2-1 - - TRBV29-1 TGCAGCGTTGGGACAGCTAGTCCACCGTTCTTC CSVGTASPPFF
TRBJ1-2 - - TRBV12-3/TRBV12-4 TGTGCCAGCAGTATTGCGGGAGGGAATGGCTACACCTTC CASSIAGGNGYTF
TRBJ2-7 - - TRBV30 TGTGCCTGGAGTAGACAGCCCTACGAGCAGTACTTC CAWSRQPYEQYF
TRBJ1-2 - - TRBV25-1 TGTGCCAGCAGTGAATTTCCAGGTGGCTACACCTTC CASSEFPGGYTF
TRBJ2-7 TRBD1 - TRBV5-1 TGCGCCAGCAGCCCAGAGGGACAGAGCTCCTACGAGCAGTACTTC CASSPEGQSSYEQYF
TRBJ2-5 TRBD2 - TRBV7-3 TGTGCCAGCAGCTTAAGAACAAGTCTAGCGGGGCCTTCCCAAGAGACCCAGTACTTC CASSLRTSLAGPSQETQYF
TRBJ2-7 TRBD1 - TRBV15 TGTGCCACCAGCGGACAGGGAGACCACGAGCAGTACTTC CATSGQGDHEQYF
TRBJ2-1 TRBD2 - TRBV4-2 TGTGCCAGCAGCCAAGACCTAGCGGGGGCGGGGTACAATGAGCAGTTCTTC CASSQDLAGAGYNEQFF
TRBJ1-3 - - TRBV19 TGTGCCAGTAGTGGCCTCGCTGGAAACACCATATATTTT CASSGLAGNTIYF
TRBJ2-2 TRBD1 - TRBV3-1/TRBV3-2 TGTGCCAGCGGTCTCGGACAGGGGGTAATCGGGGAGCTGTTTTTT CASGLGQGVIGELFF
TRBJ2-1 TRBD2 - TRBV29-1 TGCAGCGTTGAAGACGGCAGCGGGAGCTACAATGAGCAGTTCTTC CSVEDGSGSYNEQFF
TRBJ2-2 TRBD1 - TRBV23-1 TGCGCCAGCAGTCAATCAGGGGCGGGACAGGGGGTTCCCGGGGAGCTGTTTTTT CASSQSGAGQGVPGELFF
TRBJ1-2 TRBD1 - TRBV7-9 TGTGCCAGCAGCCTCTGGGACAGAGCTAACTATGGCTACACCTTC CASSLWDRANYGYTF
TRBJ2-7 TRBD2 - TRBV29-1 TGCAGCGTTACTAGCGGGAGGTCCTACGAGCAGTACTTC CSVTSGRSYEQYF
TRBJ1-2 - - TRBV30 TGTGCCTACGACAGCTTCAACTATGGCTACACCTTC CAYDSFNYGYTF
TRBJ1-1 TRBD1 - TRBV30 TGTGCCTGGAGGACAGGGGGTAACACTGAAGCTTTCTTT CAWRTGGNTEAFF
TRBJ2-5 - once TRBV7-8 TGTGCCAGCAGCCGAGGAGTGCAGGGGCGAGAGACCCAGTACTTC CASSRGVQGRETQYF
TRBJ2-3 TRBD2 - TRBV10-3 TGTGCCATCAGTGATCAGCGGGAGAGTCGTACGCAGTATTTT CAISDQRESRTQYF